The sequence of this T cell receptor beta chain was determined in a study of shared clonotypes between healthy human individuals. Study context: CD4 naive and memory got three plates each, CD8 naive two, CD8 memory one.

The CDR3 is made up of 13 amino acids. The V gene's germline CDR1 is GTSNPN and CDR2 SVGIG (reference sequence). With V trimmed by 6 bases and J by 4 bases, 6 bases remained unmatched. Naive CD8 cells were CD45RO-negative, positively selected for CCR7, excluding terminally differentiated effector memory CD45RA+ cells. Generated by immunoSEQ multiplex PCR, the TCRdb table keeps only in-frame clones and is missing some. The sample holds around 2,000,000 clones, about 92% seen once. The sample comprised naive CD8+ T cells from PBMCs. The chain recombines TRBV30 with TRBJ2-1; 7 bases map to TRBD2. This TCR derives from a man between 18 and 35 years old in good health. Some clones in this sample may be carry-over from other donors' samples. CDR3 sequence: CACRGAGYNEQFF. The CDR3 coding sequence is TGTGCCTGCCGAGGAGCGGGGTACAATGAGCAGTTCTTC. The full variable domain, its missing parts supplied by reference TRBV30 and TRBJ2-1, is SQTIHQWPATLVQPVGSPLSLECTVEGTSNPNLYWYRQAAGRGLQLLFYSVGIGQISSEVPQNLSASRPQDRQFILSSKKLLLSDSGFYLCACRGAGYNEQFFGPGTRLTVL.